This T cell receptor beta chain was captured by sequencing in a study of preoperative IRX-2 immunotherapy in early breast cancer. The sample's treatment: preoperative locoregional IRX-2 cytokine immunotherapy. Samples came from a phase Ib trial of preoperative locoregional IRX-2 cytokine immunotherapy. Profiled with immunoSEQ multiplex PCR; TCRdb holds only in-frame clones, not every one. The sample carries some 99,000 clones, 86% recorded once. Between the trimmed V and J ends, which lost 1 base and 4 bases, there was a span of 7 bases. Germline CDR1 and CDR2: KGHSH and LQKENI. This CDR3 is 13 amino acids long.

Source: tumor tissue, taken after IRX-2 immunotherapy. V usage is TRBV18 and J usage is TRBJ1-1, with no clear D. This TCR was sampled from a human donor with breast cancer. CDR3 bases: TGTGCCAGCTCACCACTTTTTGTCACTGAAGCTTTCTTT. It codes for CASSPLFVTEAFF.